A selection of T cell receptor beta chains follows, all from one sample in a study of T cells in Graves' hyperthyroidism and ophthalmopathy. Each CDR3 protein is one row after TCRdb ran MiXCR on the multiplex PCR reads. This sample carries about 420,000 distinct CDR3 sequences, 15% to 19% of them seen once, and the ten largest clones take 13% to 15%. The specimen was blood. The receptors shown here come from a woman between 18 and 29 years old with Graves' hyperthyroidism. Each CDR3 is given with its conserved first and last residue. The D gene is left open where the match is weak. Size is omitted from some rows. Given values are once, few, many or a class for expanded clones.

TRBV6-1	NA	many	TRBJ1-1	TGTGCCAGCAGCTCGACAATAAACACTGAAGCTTTCTTT	CASSSTINTEAFF
TRBV10-1	TRBD1	NA	TRBJ1-1	TGCGCCAGCAGTGAGCGGACAGGGGTTGGGACTGAAGCTTTCTTT	CASSERTGVGTEAFF
TRBV11-2	TRBD1	few	TRBJ1-2	TGTGCCAGCAGCTCTCTCAACAGGGGATCATTCTATGGCTACACCTTC	CASSSLNRGSFYGYTF
TRBV20-1	NA	few	TRBJ1-4	TGCAGTGCCCTGCCGGGTGGGGGGGTTGAAAAACTGTTTTTT	CSALPGGGVEKLFF
TRBV5-5	NA	many	TRBJ1-2	TGTGCCAGCAGCTTGGTTAGCGCGGGCAATTCTAACTATGGCTACACCTTC	CASSLVSAGNSNYGYTF
TRBV18	TRBD1	many	TRBJ2-7	TGTGCCAGCTCACCCGGGACAGGGGTCTACGAGCAGTACTTC	CASSPGTGVYEQYF
TRBV28	NA	many	TRBJ2-1	TGTGCCAGCAGTTTATTTGGCCTCAGGGGCGGGAGTCCTGGTGAGCAGTTCTTC	CASSLFGLRGGSPGEQFF
TRBV7-9	TRBD2	few	TRBJ2-2	TGTGCCAGCAGCTCCCTCCCGAGCGGGAGCGGGGAGCTGTTTTTT	CASSSLPSGSGELFF
TRBV6-2/TRBV6-3	NA	many	TRBJ2-5	TGTGCCAGCAGTTACTCGATAGGGAGCCAAGAGACCCAGTACTTC	CASSYSIGSQETQYF
TRBV9	TRBD1	few	TRBJ2-7	TGTGCCAGCAGCGTAGCTGGGACAGGGATCGGCTACGAGCAGTACTTC	CASSVAGTGIGYEQYF
TRBV2	NA	NA	TRBJ2-5	TGTGCCAGCAGCCCCATTGGCCAAGAGACCCAGTACTTC	CASSPIGQETQYF
TRBV20-1	NA	once	TRBJ2-1	TGCAGTGCTAGCACCGGGGGTAAACTCAATGAGCAGTTCTTC	CSASTGGKLNEQFF
TRBV7-7	TRBD2	NA	TRBJ2-1	TGTGCTAGCAGCCCGACTAGCGGGACATTCAATGAGCAGTTCTTC	CASSPTSGTFNEQFF
TRBV27	NA	NA	TRBJ2-1	TGTGCCAGCAGTTCCCTGGCGGGAGAGCAGTTCTTC	CASSSLAGEQFF
TRBV10-3	NA	few	TRBJ2-3	TGTGCCATCAGGGCTTGGGCGGGTAGCACAGATACGCAGTATTTT	CAIRAWAGSTDTQYF
TRBV7-2	TRBD1	many	TRBJ2-4	TGTGCCAGCAGCTTATGGGACAGGGTGGAAAACATTCAGTACTTC	CASSLWDRVENIQYF
TRBV20-1	NA	many	TRBJ1-1	TGCAGTGCTAGAGAAGGGAGGGTGAACACTGAAGCTTTCTTT	CSAREGRVNTEAFF
TRBV19	NA	many	TRBJ1-1	TGTGCCAGTACCCTGAGGGGCACTGAAGCTTTCTTT	CASTLRGTEAFF
TRBV5-1	NA	many	TRBJ1-4	TGCGCCAGCAGCTTGGGAGGGGTGAGAACTAATGAAAAACTGTTTTTT	CASSLGGVRTNEKLFF
TRBV6-1	NA	many	TRBJ1-5	TGTGCCAGCAGTGAAGTGTGGGAGAATCAGCCCCAGCATTTT	CASSEVWENQPQHF
TRBV2	TRBD2	many	TRBJ2-7	TGTGCCAGCAGCCCGGGACTAGCTGCATTATCCTACGAGCAGTACTTC	CASSPGLAALSYEQYF
TRBV29-1	NA	few	TRBJ1-4	TGCAGCGTTGAAGGATCAAATAATGAAAAACTGTTTTTT	CSVEGSNNEKLFF
TRBV20-1	NA	NA	TRBJ1-4	TGCAGTGCTAGTTGGCAGGGTAATGAAAAACTGTTTTTT	CSASWQGNEKLFF
TRBV6-1	TRBD1	NA	TRBJ1-5	TGTGCCAGCAGTGAGACAGGGAAAGGGGAATATCAGCCCCAGCATTTT	CASSETGKGEYQPQHF
TRBV7-2	NA	many	TRBJ1-2	TGTGCCAGCAGCTCCGGGAGGCTCTATGGCTACACCTTC	CASSSGRLYGYTF
TRBV28	NA	many	TRBJ2-5	TGTGCCAGCAACGAGGGGGGGGAGACCCAGTACTTC	CASNEGGETQYF
TRBV2	TRBD1	many	TRBJ2-7	TGTGCCAGCAGCGTAGGACAGGGGGGCTCCTACGAGCAGTACTTC	CASSVGQGGSYEQYF
TRBV6-6	NA	many	TRBJ2-3	TGTGCCAGCAGTTACTCGCACCGGGGGGCCGACTATACGCAGTATTTT	CASSYSHRGADYTQYF
TRBV4-1	NA	many	TRBJ2-7	TGCGCCAGCGGAGGAGGGGGCGTGCAGTACTTC	CASGGGGVQYF
TRBV9	TRBD1	NA	TRBJ1-1	TGTGCCAGCAGCGTTGAGGGGGCTGTGAACACTGAAGCTTTCTTT	CASSVEGAVNTEAFF
TRBV28	NA	many	TRBJ1-2	TGTGCCATGGGCAGTCTAAACTATGGCTACACCTTC	CAMGSLNYGYTF
TRBV6-1	NA	many	TRBJ2-1	TGTGCCAGAGCTTCCCGAGGGGGGACTCCAAGTTTAATCTACAATGAGCAGTTCTTC	CARASRGGTPSLIYNEQFF
TRBV7-2	TRBD2	many	TRBJ2-5	TGTGCCAGCAGCGCCAGGACTAGCGGGGGGAGAGAGACCCAGTACTTC	CASSARTSGGRETQYF
TRBV19	TRBD1	few	TRBJ1-5	TGTGCCAGTAGTATAATCCGACAGGGGGGTCAGCCCCAGCATTTT	CASSIIRQGGQPQHF
TRBV12-3/TRBV12-4	TRBD1	many	TRBJ1-1	TGTGCCAGCAGTCCCCGGACAGGGCCAGGAGCTTTCTTT	CASSPRTGPGAFF
TRBV6-2/TRBV6-3	NA	few	TRBJ2-5	TGTGCCAGCAGTTACGCGGAAGGGGGGACCCAGTACTTC	CASSYAEGGTQYF
TRBV12-3/TRBV12-4	NA	NA	TRBJ1-3	TGTGCCAGCAGTTTTGGGGCCAGGGCTGGAAACACCATATATTTT	CASSFGARAGNTIYF
TRBV5-1	TRBD2	few	TRBJ2-3	TGCGCCAGCAGCTTGCGCGCAAACCTAGCGGGGGGGAGCACAGATACGCAGTATTTT	CASSLRANLAGGSTDTQYF
TRBV6-5	NA	many	TRBJ1-5	TGTGCCAGCAGTTACGGGGGTGGCAATCAGCCCCAGCATTTT	CASSYGGGNQPQHF
TRBV2	TRBD1	many	TRBJ1-2	TGTGCCAGCATTACTTTGACAGGGGGCGCGTCTGGCTACACCTTC	CASITLTGGASGYTF
TRBV2	NA	many	TRBJ1-1	TGTGCCAGCAGCCCGGGACGGCACACTGAAGCTTTCTTT	CASSPGRHTEAFF
TRBV6-1	TRBD2	many	TRBJ2-3	TGTGCCAGCAGTTCGAGGACTAGCGGGGGGGCGAAAGATACGCAGTATTTT	CASSSRTSGGAKDTQYF
TRBV29-1	NA	many	TRBJ1-5	TGCAGCGTTGCCGGAGGGACGGATGATCAGCCCCAGCATTTT	CSVAGGTDDQPQHF
TRBV5-1	NA	many	TRBJ2-2	TGCGCCAGCAGCACCGGGGACATGCTCCCTCCCGGGGAGCTGTTTTTT	CASSTGDMLPPGELFF
TRBV11-2	NA	many	TRBJ1-6	TGTGCCAGCAGCCTACCCGGGGGCTATTCACCCCTCCACTTT	CASSLPGGYSPLHF
TRBV11-1	NA	few	TRBJ1-1	TGTGCCAGCAGCTCCATACAGATCATGAACACTGAAGCTCTCTTT	CASSSIQIMNTEALF
TRBV20-1	NA	few	TRBJ2-3	TGCAGTGCTAGCCGCCTTGGGATTCGCGGGCCAGCAAGACAGTATTTT	CSASRLGIRGPARQYF
TRBV2	NA	many	TRBJ1-5	TGTGCCAGCAAGCCAGGACCCAGCAATCAGCCCCAGCATTTT	CASKPGPSNQPQHF
TRBV24-1	NA	few	TRBJ2-5	TGTGCCACCAGTGATTTGTGGGAGGCCCAGTACTTC	CATSDLWEAQYF
TRBV28	TRBD2	many	TRBJ2-5	TGTGCCAGCAGTTTCAGCGGGGCGGGGAAAGAGACCCAGTACTTC	CASSFSGAGKETQYF
TRBV20-1	TRBD2	NA	TRBJ2-5	TGCAGTGCTTTCCTAGCGGGAGTGCGTGAGACCCAGTACTTC	CSAFLAGVRETQYF
TRBV12-3/TRBV12-4	TRBD1	many	TRBJ1-2	TGTGCCAGCAGTTCGGGACAGGGAAATGGCTACACCTTC	CASSSGQGNGYTF
TRBV28	TRBD2	many	TRBJ2-1	TGTGCCAGCAGTTTTAGCGGGGGGACTAACAATGAGCAGTTCTTC	CASSFSGGTNNEQFF
TRBV7-8	NA	many	TRBJ1-2	TGTGCCAGCAGCTTAGATCATTCCTATGGCTACACCTTC	CASSLDHSYGYTF